This TCR beta chain was recorded in a study of T cell responses to AZD1222 COVID-19 vaccine (dated by TCRdb to about 2021). Describing the broader study: Because spike-specific TCR depth and breadth did not differ between the two schedules, AZD1222 recipients who got a second dose at roughly 4 weeks were pooled with those who got a second dose at roughly 12 weeks. Trial participants were enrolled by age into subgroups of 18-55, 56-69 and 70-plus years, and around 150, 28 and 57 TCR-sequenced participants, respectively, were included in these subgroups. A total of around 240 trial participants underwent TCR sequencing, of whom about 200 received two doses of AZD1222 and about 26 received two doses of the MenACWY control vaccine.

Concerning this clone itself: Its target antigen remains unknown. Nothing much larger sits one base from this clone, and base qualities are not available.

The CDR3 regions of human TCRbeta chains were analyzed by immunosequencing. In the original analysis: TCRs in the repertoires were matched against a reference library of SARS-CoV-2-specific TCRs that had been generated with the MIRA antigen-specificity platform. Breadth meant the fraction of unique TCRs that were SARS-CoV-2-associated, whereas depth meant the fraction of total T cells that were SARS-CoV-2-associated. Each spike-specific TCR was assigned to its reactive spike region and to a CD4 or CD8 class using the MIRA data. Log10-transformed breadth and depth values were compared by one-way ANOVA with Sidak's multiple comparisons tests. The source is immuneACCESS, and TCRdb retained only in-frame sequences with V and J called. Part of the clones is not carried over; for the studies checked, unresolved V genes explain less than half of this, and the remainder is unexplained. D and trimming come from the DNA, and the V and J calls and clone size come from that table. Recorded for this sample are some 130,000 clones; 70% to 90% of them occurred a single time. The ten largest clones take up over 1.5% of the sample.

CDR1 and CDR2 are read off the germline V gene (reference sequence) as MNHEY and SMNVEV. The CDR3 runs 19 residues from the cysteine to the phenylalanine. Only the CDR3 portion is preserved as DNA: 57 bases, with reading frame beginning at the first base. V is pruned by 2 bases and J by 0 bases, leaving 12 bases of the junction without a gene match. What the work shows at the level of the full study, not this receptor alone: Nearly half of unique spike-specific TCRs reportedly recognized epitopes outside regions mutated in the B.1.351 and B.1.1.7 variants. Only six AZD1222 recipients were SARS-CoV-2 seropositive at baseline, limiting conclusions about previously exposed vaccinees. In the small 56-69-year group, the increase in depth fell short of significance, most likely because of low power. CD4 TCRs associated with the vaccine covered the entire spike protein, and the dominant responses were in regions 160-218 and 743-854. No day 14 peak-response samples were available, so repertoires were characterized only after the peak T cell response. Participants were mostly white British and included more females than males, and it was suggested by the authors that clonal diversity may have been underestimated. A significant rise in spike-specific TCR breadth and depth was observed after two AZD1222 doses relative to day 0 and relative to MenACWY recipients.

The label giving this sample's time point can be read as: baseline before first vaccination. Samples from vaccinated people were obtained from the UK trials COV001 and COV002, which included a single-blind randomized controlled phase 2/3 trial of AZD1222 (ChAdOx1 nCoV-19) in healthy adults. For TCRbeta chain sequencing, PBMC samples were collected from trial participants at day 0 and at day 28 after the second dose. This sample comprised peripheral blood, obtained on day 0 of AZD1222 vaccination. The chain uses TRBV27 and TRBJ2-1; a stretch of 8 junction bases matches TRBD2. This clonotype was obtained from an adult in good health. The DNA is as follows: TGTGCCAGCAGTTTAAGGGGCCTAACGGGAGGGAGCTCCTACAATGAGCAGTTCTTC. Its protein reads: CASSLRGLTGGSSYNEQFF.